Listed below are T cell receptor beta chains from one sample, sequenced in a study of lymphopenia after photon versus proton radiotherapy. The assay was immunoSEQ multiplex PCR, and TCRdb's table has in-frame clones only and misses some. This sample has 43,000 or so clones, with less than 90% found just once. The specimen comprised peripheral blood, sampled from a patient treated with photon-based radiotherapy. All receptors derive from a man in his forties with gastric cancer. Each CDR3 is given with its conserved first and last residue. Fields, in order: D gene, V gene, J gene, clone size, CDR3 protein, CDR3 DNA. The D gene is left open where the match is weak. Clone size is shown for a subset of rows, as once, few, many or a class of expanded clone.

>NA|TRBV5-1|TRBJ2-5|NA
CASSEQETQYF
TGCGCCAGCAGCGAACAAGAGACCCAGTACTTC
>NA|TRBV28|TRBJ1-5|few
CASRLTSPSNQPQHF
TGTGCCAGCAGGTTGACGTCCCCAAGCAATCAGCCCCAGCATTTT
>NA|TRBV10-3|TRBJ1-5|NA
CATQGGLVLGHNQPQHF
TGTGCCACCCAAGGCGGATTGGTCCTAGGACATAATCAGCCCCAGCATTTT
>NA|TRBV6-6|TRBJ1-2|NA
CASSYRGANYGYTF
TGTGCCAGCAGTTACAGGGGAGCTAACTATGGCTACACCTTC
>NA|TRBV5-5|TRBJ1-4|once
CASSPVGATNEKLFF
TGTGCCAGCAGCCCGGTCGGAGCAACTAATGAAAAACTGTTTTTT
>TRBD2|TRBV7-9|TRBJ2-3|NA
CASSLISGIIDTQYF
TGTGCCAGCAGCTTGATTAGCGGGATCATAGATACGCAGTATTTT
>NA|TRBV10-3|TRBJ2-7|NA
CAISESREGAYEQYF
TGTGCCATCAGTGAGTCAAGGGAGGGGGCCTACGAGCAGTACTTC
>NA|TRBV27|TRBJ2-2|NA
CASSTLRGLDSGELFF
TGTGCCAGCAGTACCCTCCGGGGATTAGACTCCGGGGAGCTGTTTTTT
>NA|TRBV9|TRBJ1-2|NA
CASSFMTANYGYTF
TGTGCCAGCAGCTTCATGACAGCTAACTATGGCTACACCTTC
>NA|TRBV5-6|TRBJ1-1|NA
CASSLYRTDITEAFF
TGTGCCAGCAGCTTGTATCGGACAGACATCACTGAAGCTTTCTTT
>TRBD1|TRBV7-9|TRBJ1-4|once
CASSSSAGTGGEKLFF
TGTGCCAGCAGCTCTTCTGCCGGGACAGGGGGAGAAAAACTGTTTTTT
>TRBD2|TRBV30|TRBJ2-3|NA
CAWSIGAGGRTDTQYF
TGTGCCTGGAGCATAGGGGCGGGGGGACGCACAGATACGCAGTATTTT
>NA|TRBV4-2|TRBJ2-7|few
CASSQDGRTYEQYF
TGTGCCAGCAGCCAAGATGGGCGGACCTACGAGCAGTACTTC
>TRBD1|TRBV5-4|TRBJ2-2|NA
CASSSMGQGSGELFF
TGTGCCAGCAGCTCGATGGGACAGGGGTCCGGGGAGCTGTTTTTT
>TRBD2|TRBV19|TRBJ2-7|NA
CASSSPGGGTSYEQYF
TGTGCCAGTAGTTCCCCGGGCGGGGGGACCTCCTACGAGCAGTACTTC
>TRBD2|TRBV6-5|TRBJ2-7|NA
CASWRGGGGYEQYF
TGTGCCAGTTGGCGTGGCGGGGGGGGCTACGAGCAGTACTTC
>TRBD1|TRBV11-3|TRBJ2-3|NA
CASSKQGAGGDTQYF
TGTGCCAGCAGCAAACAGGGGGCCGGGGGTGATACGCAGTATTTT
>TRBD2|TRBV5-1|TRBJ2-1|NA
CASSSSLAGVRNEQFF
TGCGCCAGCAGCTCCTCCTTAGCGGGGGTGAGGAATGAGCAGTTCTTC
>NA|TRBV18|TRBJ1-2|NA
CASSPIGTKNYGYTF
TGTGCCAGCTCACCCATAGGGACAAAGAACTATGGCTACACCTTC
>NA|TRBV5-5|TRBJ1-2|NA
CASSPEDLLNYGYTF
TGTGCCAGCAGCCCGGAGGATCTTCTCAACTATGGCTACACCTTC
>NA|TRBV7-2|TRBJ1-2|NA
CASSLAPNWGYTF
TGTGCCAGCAGCTTAGCCCCAAACTGGGGCTACACCTTC
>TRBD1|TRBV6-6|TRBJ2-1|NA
CASSPYGTVYNEQFF
TGTGCCAGCAGTCCATACGGGACAGTTTACAATGAGCAGTTCTTC
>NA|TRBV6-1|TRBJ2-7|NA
CASSAGLLSYEQYF
TGTGCCAGCAGTGCAGGGCTCCTCTCCTACGAGCAGTACTTC
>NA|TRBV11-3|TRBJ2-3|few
CASTLHPSTDTQYF
TGTGCCAGCACCCTACATCCCAGCACAGATACGCAGTATTTT
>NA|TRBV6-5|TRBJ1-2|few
CASRRGDGYTF
TGTGCCAGCAGGAGGGGGGATGGCTACACCTTC
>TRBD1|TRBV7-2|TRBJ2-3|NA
CASSPQGSTDTQYF
TGTGCCAGCAGCCCACAGGGGTCCACAGATACGCAGTATTTT
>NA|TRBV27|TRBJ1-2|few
CASSWDGRNYGYTF
TGTGCCAGCAGTTGGGACGGACGAAACTATGGCTACACCTTC
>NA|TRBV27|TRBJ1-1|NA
CASSLKGNTEAFF
TGTGCCAGCAGTTTAAAGGGTAACACTGAAGCTTTCTTT
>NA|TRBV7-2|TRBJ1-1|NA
CASSMGPQNTEAFF
TGTGCCAGCAGCATGGGACCTCAGAACACTGAAGCTTTCTTT
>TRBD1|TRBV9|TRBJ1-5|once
CASSVGTGGPGDQPQHF
TGTGCCAGCAGCGTCGGGACAGGGGGCCCGGGGGACCAGCCCCAGCATTTT
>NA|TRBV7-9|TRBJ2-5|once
CASSLGLGEQYF
TGTGCCAGCAGCTTAGGGCTGGGAGAGCAGTACTTC
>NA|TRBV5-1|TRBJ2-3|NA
CASSLTNTQYF
TGCGCCAGCAGCCTGACAAATACGCAGTATTTT
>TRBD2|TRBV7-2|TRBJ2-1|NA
CASALSGTSFLEQFF
TGTGCCAGCGCACTCTCCGGGACTAGTTTTTTAGAGCAGTTCTTC
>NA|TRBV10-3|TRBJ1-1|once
CAISERDPAEAFF
TGTGCCATCAGTGAGCGGGACCCCGCTGAAGCTTTCTTT
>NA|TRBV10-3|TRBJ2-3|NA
CAISGGETTDTQYF
TGTGCCATCAGTGGCGGGGAGACCACAGATACGCAGTATTTT
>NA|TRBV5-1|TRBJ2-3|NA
CASSLRGLGTDTQYF
TGCGCCAGCAGCTTGCGGGGGCTCGGCACAGATACGCAGTATTTT
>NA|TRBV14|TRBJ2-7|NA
CASSQDSSGYSYEQYF
TGTGCCAGCAGCCAAGATTCCAGCGGGTACTCCTACGAGCAGTACTTC
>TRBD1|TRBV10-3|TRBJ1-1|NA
CAISDSGQDEAFF
TGTGCCATCAGTGACTCGGGACAGGATGAAGCTTTCTTT
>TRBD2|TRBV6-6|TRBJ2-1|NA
CASSRRTSGGNNEQFF
TGTGCCAGCAGTCGCCGGACTAGCGGGGGTAACAATGAGCAGTTCTTC
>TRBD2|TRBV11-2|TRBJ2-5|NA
CASSLGPLAGGKETQYF
TGTGCCAGCAGCTTAGGGCCCCTAGCGGGGGGAAAGGAGACCCAGTACTTC
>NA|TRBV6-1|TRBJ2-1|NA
CASSERQGRSKYNEQFF
TGTGCCAGCAGTGAACGTCAGGGACGGTCTAAGTACAATGAGCAGTTCTTC
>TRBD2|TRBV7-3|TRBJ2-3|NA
CASSLQRGGTDTQYF
TGTGCCAGCAGTCTCCAGCGGGGGGGCACAGATACGCAGTATTTT
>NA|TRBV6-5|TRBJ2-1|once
CASSPVNEQFF
TGTGCCAGCAGCCCGGTCAATGAGCAGTTCTTC
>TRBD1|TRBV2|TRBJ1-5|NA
CASSTGVNQPQHF
TGTGCCAGCAGTACAGGGGTCAATCAGCCCCAGCATTTT
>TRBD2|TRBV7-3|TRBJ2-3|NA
CASSPSGGADTQYF
TGTGCCAGCAGCCCTAGCGGGGGGGCAGATACGCAGTATTTT
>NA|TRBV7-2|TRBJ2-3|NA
CASSLGGTPTDTQYF
TGTGCCAGCAGCTTAGGGGGAACTCCCACAGATACGCAGTATTTT
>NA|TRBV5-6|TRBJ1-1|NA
CASSLGGVWTEAFF
TGTGCCAGCAGCCTGGGTGGGGTGTGGACTGAAGCTTTCTTT
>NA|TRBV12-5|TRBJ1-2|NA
CASGLAQTKGYTF
TGTGCTAGTGGTTTGGCCCAGACAAAGGGCTACACCTTC
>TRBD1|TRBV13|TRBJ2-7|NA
CASSMRGQPYEQYF
TGTGCCAGCAGCATGAGGGGACAGCCCTACGAGCAGTACTTC
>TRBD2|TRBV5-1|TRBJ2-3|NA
CASSLRGLEADTQYF
TGCGCCAGCAGCTTGCGGGGACTAGAAGCAGATACGCAGTATTTT
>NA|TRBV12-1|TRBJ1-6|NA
CASSFRDRGQIYNSPLHF
TGTGCCAGCAGCTTTCGGGACAGGGGACAAATTTATAATTCACCCCTCCACTTT
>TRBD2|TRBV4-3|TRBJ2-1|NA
CASSQETLAGGFYNEQFF
TGCGCCAGCAGCCAAGAAACGCTAGCGGGGGGCTTTTACAATGAGCAGTTCTTC
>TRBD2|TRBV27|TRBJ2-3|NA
CASSSPSTSGGADTQYF
TGTGCCAGCAGTTCACCCTCCACTAGCGGGGGGGCGGATACGCAGTATTTT
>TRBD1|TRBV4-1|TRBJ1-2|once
CASSQAGTGSTNGYTF
TGCGCCAGCAGCCAAGCCGGGACAGGGAGTACTAATGGCTACACCTTC
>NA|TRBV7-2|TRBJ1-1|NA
CASNRESTEAFF
TGTGCCAGCAACAGGGAGTCAACTGAAGCTTTCTTT
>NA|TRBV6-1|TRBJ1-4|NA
CASRNKGWSNEKLFF
TGTGCCAGCAGAAACAAGGGCTGGTCTAATGAAAAACTGTTTTTT
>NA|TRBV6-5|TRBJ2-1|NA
CASSYGDHEQFF
TGTGCCAGCAGTTATGGGGACCATGAGCAGTTCTTC
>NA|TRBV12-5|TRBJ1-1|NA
CASGPPGRKNTEAFF
TGTGCTAGTGGCCCCCCCGGCAGAAAGAACACTGAAGCTTTCTTT
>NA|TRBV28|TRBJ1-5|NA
CASSTRVQPQHF
TGTGCCAGCAGTACTAGGGTTCAGCCCCAGCATTTT
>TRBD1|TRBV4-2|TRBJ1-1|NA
CASSPGTGGMNTEAFF
TGTGCCAGCAGCCCGGGGACAGGGGGCATGAACACTGAAGCTTTCTTT